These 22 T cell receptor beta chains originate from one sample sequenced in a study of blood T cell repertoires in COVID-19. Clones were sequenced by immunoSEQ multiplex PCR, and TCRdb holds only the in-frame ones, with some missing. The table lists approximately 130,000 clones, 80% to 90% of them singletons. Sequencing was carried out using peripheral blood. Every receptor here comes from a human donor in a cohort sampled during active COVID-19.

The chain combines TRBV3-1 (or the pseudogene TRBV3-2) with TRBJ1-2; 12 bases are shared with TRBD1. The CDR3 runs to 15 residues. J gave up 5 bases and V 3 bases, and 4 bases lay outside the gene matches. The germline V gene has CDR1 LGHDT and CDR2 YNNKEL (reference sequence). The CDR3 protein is CASSQGQGARYGYTF. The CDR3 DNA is TGTGCCAGCAGCCAGGGACAGGGGGCGCGGTATGGCTACACCTTC.

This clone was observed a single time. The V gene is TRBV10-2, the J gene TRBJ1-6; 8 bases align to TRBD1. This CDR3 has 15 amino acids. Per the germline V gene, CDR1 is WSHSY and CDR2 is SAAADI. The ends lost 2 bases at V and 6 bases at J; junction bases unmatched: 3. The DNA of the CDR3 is TGCGCCAGCAGTGAGCCGGGACAGGCTAATTCACCCCTCCACTTT. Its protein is CASSEPGQANSPLHF.

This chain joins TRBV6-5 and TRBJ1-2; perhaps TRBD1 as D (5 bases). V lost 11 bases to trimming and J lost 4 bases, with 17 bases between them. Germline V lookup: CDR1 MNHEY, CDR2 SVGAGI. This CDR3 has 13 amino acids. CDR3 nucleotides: TGTGCCTCCGGGCGGGGGAGCCTCTATGGCTACACCTTC. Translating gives CASGRGSLYGYTF.

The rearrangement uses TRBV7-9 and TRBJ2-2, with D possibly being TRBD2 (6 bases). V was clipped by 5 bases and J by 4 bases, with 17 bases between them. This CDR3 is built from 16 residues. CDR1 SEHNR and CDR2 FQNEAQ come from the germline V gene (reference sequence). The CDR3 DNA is TGTGCCAGCAGCCTAAGGGCTTTGGGGGGCACCGGGGAGCTGTTTTTT. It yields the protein CASSLRALGGTGELFF.

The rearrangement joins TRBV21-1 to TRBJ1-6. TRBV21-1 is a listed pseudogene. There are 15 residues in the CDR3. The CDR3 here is CASSKTAVINSPLHF. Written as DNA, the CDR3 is TGTGCCAGCAGCAAAACAGCGGTTATTAATTCACCCCTCCACTTT.

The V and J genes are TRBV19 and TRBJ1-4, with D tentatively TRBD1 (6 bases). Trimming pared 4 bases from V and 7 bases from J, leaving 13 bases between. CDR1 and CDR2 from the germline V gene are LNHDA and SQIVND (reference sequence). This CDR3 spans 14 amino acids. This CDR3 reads CASSRGRWGEKLFF. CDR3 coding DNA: TGTGCCAGTAGTAGGGGGCGCTGGGGTGAAAAACTGTTTTTT.

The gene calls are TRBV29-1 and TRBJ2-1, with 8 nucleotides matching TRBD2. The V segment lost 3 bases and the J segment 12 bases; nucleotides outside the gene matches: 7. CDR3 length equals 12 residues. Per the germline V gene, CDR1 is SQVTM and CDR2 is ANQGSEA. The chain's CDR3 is CSVDAGGESQFF. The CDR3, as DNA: TGCAGCGTTGATGCCGGGGGGGAATCGCAGTTCTTC.

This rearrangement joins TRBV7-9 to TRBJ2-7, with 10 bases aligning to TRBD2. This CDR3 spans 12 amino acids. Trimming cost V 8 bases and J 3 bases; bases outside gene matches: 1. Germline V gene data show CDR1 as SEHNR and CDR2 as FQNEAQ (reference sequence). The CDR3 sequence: CASGTSVYEQYF. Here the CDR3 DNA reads TGTGCCAGCGGGACTAGCGTCTACGAGCAGTACTTC.

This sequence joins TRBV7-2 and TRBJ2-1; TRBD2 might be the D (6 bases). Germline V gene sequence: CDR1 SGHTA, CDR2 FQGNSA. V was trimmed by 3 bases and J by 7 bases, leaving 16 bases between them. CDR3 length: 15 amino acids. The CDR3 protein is CASSFDSGPRNEQFF. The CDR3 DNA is TGTGCCAGCAGCTTTGATAGCGGACCGAGGAATGAGCAGTTCTTC. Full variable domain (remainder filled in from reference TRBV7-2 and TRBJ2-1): GAGVSQSPSNKVTEKGKDVELRCDPISGHTALYWYRQSLGQGLEFLIYFQGNSAPDKSGLPSDRFSAERTGGSVSTLTIQRTQQEDSAVYLCASSFDSGPRNEQFFGPGTRLTVL.

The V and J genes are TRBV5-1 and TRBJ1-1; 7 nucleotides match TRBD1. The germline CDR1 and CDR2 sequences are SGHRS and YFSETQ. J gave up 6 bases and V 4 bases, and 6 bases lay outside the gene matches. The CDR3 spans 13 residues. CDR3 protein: CASSQPGQPEAFF. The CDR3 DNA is TGCGCCAGCAGCCAACCGGGACAGCCTGAAGCTTTCTTT.

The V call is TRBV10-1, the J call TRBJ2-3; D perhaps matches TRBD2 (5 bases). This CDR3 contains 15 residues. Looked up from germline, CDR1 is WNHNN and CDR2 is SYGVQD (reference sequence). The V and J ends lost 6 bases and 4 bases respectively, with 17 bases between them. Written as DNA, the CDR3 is TGCGCCAGCAGCCTCGGCCAGCGAGGGTCAGATACGCAGTATTTT. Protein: CASSLGQRGSDTQYF.

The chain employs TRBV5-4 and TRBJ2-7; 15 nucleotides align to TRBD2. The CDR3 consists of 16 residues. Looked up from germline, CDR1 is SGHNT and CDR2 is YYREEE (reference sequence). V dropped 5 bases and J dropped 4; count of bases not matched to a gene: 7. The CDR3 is CASSFGLAGGLYEQYF. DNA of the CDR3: TGTGCCAGCAGTTTTGGACTAGCGGGGGGGCTTTACGAGCAGTACTTC. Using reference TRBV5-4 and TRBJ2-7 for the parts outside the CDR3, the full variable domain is ETGVTQSPTHLIKTRGQQVTLRCSSQSGHNTVSWYQQALGQGPQFIFQYYREEENGRGNFPPRFSGLQFPNYSSELNVNALELDDSALYLCASSFGLAGGLYEQYFGPGTRLTVT.

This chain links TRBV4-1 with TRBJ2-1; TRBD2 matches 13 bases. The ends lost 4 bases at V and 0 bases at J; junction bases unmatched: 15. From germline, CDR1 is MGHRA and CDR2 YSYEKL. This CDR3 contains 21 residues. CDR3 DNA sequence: TGCGCCAGCAGCCGACGGGTAGGTGGGACTAGCGGGATCTTCTCCTACAATGAGCAGTTCTTC. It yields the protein CASSRRVGGTSGIFSYNEQFF.

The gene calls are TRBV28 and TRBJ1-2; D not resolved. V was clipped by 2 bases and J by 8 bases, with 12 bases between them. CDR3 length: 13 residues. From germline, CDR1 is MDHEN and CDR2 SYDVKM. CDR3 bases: TGTGCCAGCAGTTTAGGGCACATATGGGGCTACACCTTC. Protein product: CASSLGHIWGYTF.

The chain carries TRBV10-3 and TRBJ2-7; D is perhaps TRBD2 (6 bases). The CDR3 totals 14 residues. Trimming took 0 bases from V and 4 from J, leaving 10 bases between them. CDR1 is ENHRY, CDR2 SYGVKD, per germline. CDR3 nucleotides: TGTGCCATCAGTGAGTCATCTAGCGCGTACGAGCAGTACTTC. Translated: CAISESSSAYEQYF.

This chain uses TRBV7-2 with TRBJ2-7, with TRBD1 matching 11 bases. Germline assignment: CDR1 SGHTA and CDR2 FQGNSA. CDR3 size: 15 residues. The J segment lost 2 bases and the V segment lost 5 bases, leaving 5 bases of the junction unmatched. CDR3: CASSEWDRGAYEQYF. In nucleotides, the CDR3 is TGTGCCAGCAGCGAGTGGGACAGGGGGGCCTACGAGCAGTACTTC.

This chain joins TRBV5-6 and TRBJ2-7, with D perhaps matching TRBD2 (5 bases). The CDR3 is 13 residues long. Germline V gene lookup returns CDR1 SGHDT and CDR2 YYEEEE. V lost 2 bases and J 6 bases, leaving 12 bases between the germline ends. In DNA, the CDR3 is TGTGCCAGCAGCTTAGGCGATGCGGGCGAGCAGTACTTC. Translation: CASSLGDAGEQYF.

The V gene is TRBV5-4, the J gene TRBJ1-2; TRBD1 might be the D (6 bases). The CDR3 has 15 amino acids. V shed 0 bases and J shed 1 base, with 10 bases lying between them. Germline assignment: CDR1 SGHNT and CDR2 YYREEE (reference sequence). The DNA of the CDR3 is TGTGCCAGCAGCTTGGGCAGGGGAGATAACTATGGCTACACCTTC. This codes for CASSLGRGDNYGYTF.

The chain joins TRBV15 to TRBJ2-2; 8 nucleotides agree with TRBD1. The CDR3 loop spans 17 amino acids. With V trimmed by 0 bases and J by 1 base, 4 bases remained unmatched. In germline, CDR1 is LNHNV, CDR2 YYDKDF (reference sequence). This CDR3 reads CATSRDWDRRNTGELFF. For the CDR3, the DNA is TGTGCCACCAGCAGAGACTGGGACAGGAGGAACACCGGGGAGCTGTTTTTT.

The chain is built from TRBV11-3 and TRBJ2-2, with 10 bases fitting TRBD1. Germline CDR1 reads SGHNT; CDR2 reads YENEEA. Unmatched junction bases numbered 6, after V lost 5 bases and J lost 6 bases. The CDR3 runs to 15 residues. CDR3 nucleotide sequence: TGTGCCAGCAGCCGGGACAGGGGTCGGCCCGGGGAGCTGTTTTTT. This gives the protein CASSRDRGRPGELFF. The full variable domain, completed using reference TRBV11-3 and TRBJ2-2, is EAGVVQSPRYKIIEKKQPVAFWCNPISGHNTLYWYLQNLGQGPELLIRYENEEAVDDSQLPKDRFSAERLKGVDSTLKIQPAELGDSAVYLCASSRDRGRPGELFFGEGSRLTVL.

CDR3 loop: CASSSYGTSSEQYF. The CDR3 DNA is TGTGCCAGCAGCTCGTACGGGACTAGCAGCGAGCAGTACTTC. The rearrangement uses TRBV5-4 and TRBJ2-7; 9 bases agree with TRBD2. Trimming took 3 bases from V and 6 from J; bases not matched to a gene: 7. Germline assignment: CDR1 SGHNT and CDR2 YYREEE (reference sequence). CDR3 length equals 14 residues.

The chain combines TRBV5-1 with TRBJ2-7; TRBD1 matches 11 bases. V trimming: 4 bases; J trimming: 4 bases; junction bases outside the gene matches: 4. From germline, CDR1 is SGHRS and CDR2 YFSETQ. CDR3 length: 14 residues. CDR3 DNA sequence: TGCGCCAGCAGCCTGGACAGGGGGCAGTACGAGCAGTACTTC. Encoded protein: CASSLDRGQYEQYF.